One TCR beta chain is described in this entry. Random-hexamer reverse transcription was applied to roughly 0.5 to 1 ug RNA. From the immunoSEQ multiplex PCR reads, TCRdb called clonotypes with MiXCR, one entry per CDR3 protein. The sample contains 200,000 or so distinct CDR3 sequences, roughly 96% of which appear only once. V shed 2 bases and J 5 bases; nucleotides not matched to a gene: 2. Germline CDR1 is DFQATT and CDR2 is SNEGSKA (reference sequence). The CDR3 loop spans 14 amino acids. The data derive from a study of CD8 T cells in Susac syndrome. The gene calls are TRBV20-1 and TRBJ2-4; 11 bases map to TRBD2. The receptor was isolated from a human donor with multiple sclerosis. Sequencing input: CD4+ T cells from PBMCs. The CDR3 region is CSARLAGGQNIQYF. The CDR3 DNA follows: TGCAGTGCTAGACTAGCGGGAGGCCAAAACATTCAGTACTTC.